The 16 T cell receptor beta chains below come from one sample, sequenced in a study of glioma-infiltrating T cells after dendritic cell vaccination. Method: immunoSEQ multiplex PCR; TCRdb's copy keeps in-frame clones and lacks some. The repertoire holds some 87,000 clones, with over 65% as singletons. Sequences were derived from blood, sampled before dendritic cell vaccination. These receptor sequences come from a human donor with glioblastoma.

This sequence joins TRBV10-1 and TRBJ2-2; TRBD2 is a possible D gene (6 bases). V lost 6 bases and J lost 1, with 6 bases in between. CDR3 size: 13 residues. Germline V CDR1 and CDR2: WNHNN, SYGVQD (reference sequence). The CDR3 region is CASSGGNTGELFF. CDR3 DNA: TGCGCCAGCAGCGGGGGGAACACCGGGGAGCTGTTTTTT.

The J gene is TRBJ2-3, the V gene TRBV7-9; 10 bases match TRBD2. V shed 4 bases and J 4 bases; nucleotides not matched to a gene: 8. The CDR3 runs 16 residues. Per the germline V gene, CDR1 is SEHNR and CDR2 is FQNEAQ (reference sequence). In DNA form, the CDR3 reads TGTGCCAGCAGCTACCCAGCGGGGGGGCTTCCAGATACGCAGTATTTT. This encodes CASSYPAGGLPDTQYF.

The chain uses TRBV19 and TRBJ1-5; 8 bases are shared with TRBD1. V trimming: 6 bases; J trimming: 3 bases; junction bases outside the gene matches: 10. Germline V CDR1 and CDR2: LNHDA, SQIVND (reference sequence). The CDR3 sequence is 16 residues long. The CDR3 bases are TGTGCCAGTAGCTCCCCCGGACAGGGCGACAATCAGCCCCAGCATTTT. It codes for CASSSPGQGDNQPQHF.

V is TRBV7-9 and J is TRBJ1-1; D ambiguous. The CDR3 totals 14 residues. Trimming cost V 3 bases and J 0 bases, with 8 bases left between them. CDR1 is SEHNR, CDR2 FQNEAQ, per germline (reference sequence). CDR3 coding DNA: TGTGCCAGCAGCTTTAGCAGCTTGAACACTGAAGCTTTCTTT. Amino acids: CASSFSSLNTEAFF.

The chain uses TRBV5-1 and TRBJ1-1; tentatively, D is TRBD1 (5 bases). This CDR3 has 16 residues. V was shortened by 4 bases and J by 4 bases, with 20 bases between the two germline ends. Germline V CDR1 and CDR2: SGHRS, YFSETQ. The CDR3 reads CASSTDSPRSVTEAFF. In DNA form, the CDR3 reads TGCGCCAGCAGCACAGACAGCCCCCGCAGTGTCACTGAAGCTTTCTTT. The complete variable domain, with remaining parts taken from reference TRBV5-1 and TRBJ1-1, reads KAGVTQTPRYLIKTRGQQVTLSCSPISGHRSVSWYQQTPGQGLQFLFEYFSETQRNKGNFPGRFSGRQFSNSRSEMNVSTLELGDSALYLCASSTDSPRSVTEAFFGQGTRLTVV.

The V gene is TRBV7-3, the J gene TRBJ2-2; D call uncertain. V was trimmed by 5 bases and J by 6 bases, leaving 7 bases between them. Germline CDR1 reads SGHTA; CDR2 reads FQGTGA. The CDR3 runs to 12 residues. The CDR3 is CASSPLSGELFF. The CDR3, as DNA: TGTGCCAGCAGCCCCTTGTCCGGGGAGCTGTTTTTT.

The rearrangement joins TRBV5-1 to TRBJ2-2; D perhaps matches TRBD1 (5 bases). This CDR3 has 14 residues. The V gene's germline CDR1 is SGHRS and CDR2 YFSETQ. V dropped 5 bases and J dropped 4 bases, with 12 bases sitting between them. CDR3 sequence (DNA): TGCGCCAGCAGTGAGGACACAGGCACCGGGGAGCTGTTTTTT. Its translation: CASSEDTGTGELFF. Full variable domain (rest looked up from reference TRBV5-1 and TRBJ2-2): KAGVTQTPRYLIKTRGQQVTLSCSPISGHRSVSWYQQTPGQGLQFLFEYFSETQRNKGNFPGRFSGRQFSNSRSEMNVSTLELGDSALYLCASSEDTGTGELFFGEGSRLTVL.

This chain links TRBV7-2 with TRBJ2-7, with TRBD2 identical over 8 bases. The CDR3 sequence is 15 residues long. Germline CDR1 is SGHTA and CDR2 is FQGNSA. The junction had 8 bases not matched to a gene; V was cut back by 3 bases and J by 4 bases. CDR3 bases: TGTGCCAGCAGCTTCCGAAGCGGGAGACTATACGAGCAGTACTTC. Its translation is CASSFRSGRLYEQYF.

The gene calls are TRBV29-1 and TRBJ2-7, with 7 positions matching TRBD1. The J segment lost 4 bases and the V segment lost 5 bases, leaving 2 bases of the junction unmatched. Germline values: CDR1 SQVTM, CDR2 ANQGSEA. The CDR3 runs 11 residues. CDR3 amino acids: CSVLTGYEQYF. The CDR3 DNA reads TGCAGCGTTCTGACAGGGTACGAGCAGTACTTC.

The chain carries TRBV5-1 and TRBJ2-1; the D gene is possibly TRBD2 (7 bases). Germline assignment: CDR1 SGHRS and CDR2 YFSETQ. V was cut by 3 bases and J by 0 bases, with 10 bases left in between. This CDR3 has 15 amino acids. CDR3 sequence reads: CASSSGGFSYNEQFF. The CDR3 DNA is TGCGCCAGCAGCTCGGGGGGCTTCTCCTACAATGAGCAGTTCTTC.

The chain links TRBV7-9 to TRBJ1-4; TRBD1 is a possible D gene (6 bases). V shed 2 bases and J shed 11 bases, with 18 bases lying between them. This CDR3 is 15 amino acids long. Germline V gene lookup returns CDR1 SEHNR and CDR2 FQNEAQ (reference sequence). The CDR3 DNA sequence: TGTGCCAGCAGCTTATCCGGGGGCGTCGGGAGGAAACTGTTTTTT. Translated, it gives CASSLSGGVGRKLFF.

In this sample, this clone turned up once. V gene TRBV5-1 combines with J gene TRBJ2-1; tentatively, D is TRBD2 (5 bases). The CDR3 consists of 14 residues. The V gene lost 4 bases and the J gene lost 5 bases, with 13 bases spanning the gap. Per the germline V gene, CDR1 is SGHRS and CDR2 is YFSETQ. This chain's CDR3 is CASSGSGLNNEQFF. In DNA form, the CDR3 reads TGCGCCAGCAGCGGGTCCGGACTTAACAATGAGCAGTTCTTC. Full variable domain (missing parts from reference TRBV5-1 and TRBJ2-1): KAGVTQTPRYLIKTRGQQVTLSCSPISGHRSVSWYQQTPGQGLQFLFEYFSETQRNKGNFPGRFSGRQFSNSRSEMNVSTLELGDSALYLCASSGSGLNNEQFFGPGTRLTVL.

The V gene is TRBV7-3, the J gene TRBJ2-7; tentatively, D is TRBD1 (5 bases). This CDR3 region has 14 residues. Germline CDR1 reads SGHTA; CDR2 reads FQGTGA. Trimming took 2 bases from V and 5 from J, leaving 13 bases between them. CDR3 loop: CASSLQGSSNEQYF. Written as DNA, the CDR3 is TGTGCCAGCAGCTTACAGGGTAGCAGCAACGAGCAGTACTTC.

This chain joins TRBV19 and TRBJ2-7, with 8 bases identical to TRBD2. Trimming removed 6 bases from V and 4 bases from J; junction bases left unmatched: 5. The germline V gene has CDR1 LNHDA and CDR2 SQIVND (reference sequence). There are 13 residues in the CDR3. The CDR3 reads CASSTTGGYEQYF. Here the CDR3 DNA reads TGTGCCAGTAGCACGACGGGAGGGTACGAGCAGTACTTC.

The chain's CDR3 is CASSLGGTALYGYTF. The CDR3 nucleotides are TGCGCCAGCAGCTTGGGCGGGACAGCACTCTATGGCTACACCTTC. V is TRBV5-1 and J is TRBJ1-2; 7 bases are a match to TRBD1. Germline CDR1 reads SGHRS; CDR2 reads YFSETQ. The ends lost 0 bases at V and 4 bases at J; junction bases unmatched: 6. The CDR3 is made up of 15 amino acids.

The chain links TRBV7-6 to TRBJ2-2; 8 bases are shared with TRBD2. The ends lost 0 bases at V and 1 base at J; junction bases unmatched: 10. CDR1 and CDR2 from the germline V gene are SGHVS and FNYEAQ. The CDR3 runs 19 residues. The CDR3 coding sequence is TGTGCCAGCAGCTTAGCTCGGCCGGGGGGGGATGTGAACACCGGGGAGCTGTTTTTT. This encodes CASSLARPGGDVNTGELFF.